This passage covers 17 T cell receptor beta chains from one sample sequenced in a study of molecular identifiers for immune sequencing clone quantification. TCRdb analysed the PCR reads with MiXCR anew, one entry per CDR3 protein. The sample has nearly 650,000 distinct CDR3 sequences, 25% seen once; the top ten hold about 0.8%. Specimen: naive CD8+ T cells from blood, with Jurkat cell RNA spiked in. Subset denoted: FACS-sorted CD8+CD4-CCR7+CD45RA+ naive T cells. These receptor sequences come from a human donor in good health. Some libraries in this study had Jurkat cell RNA spiked in.

A few counts support this clonotype. The V and J genes are TRBV6-5 and TRBJ2-5; tentative D call: TRBD2 (6 bases). CDR1 MNHEY and CDR2 SVGAGI come from the germline V gene. V gave up 7 bases and J gave up 5 bases, with 14 bases separating them. This CDR3 has 13 residues. The CDR3 here is CASTEAEGETQYF. In nucleotides, the CDR3 is TGTGCCAGCACCGAAGCGGAGGGGGAGACCCAGTACTTC.

This clonotype was seen at least ten times. The J gene is TRBJ2-5, the V gene TRBV6-5; D remains ambiguous. The CDR3 spans 14 residues. The germline V gene has CDR1 MNHEY and CDR2 SVGAGI. V lost 0 bases and J lost 2, with 7 bases in between. The CDR3 nucleotides are TGTGCCAGCAGTTACTCCGGCCCTCAAGAGACCCAGTACTTC. Residues: CASSYSGPQETQYF.

This clonotype was counted between two and nine times. This may be a read error: a much more frequent sequence differs by one nucleotide. The chain employs TRBV11-2 and TRBJ2-6; D gene unclear. Per germline, CDR1 SGHAT and CDR2 FQNNGV. The CDR3 contains 15 residues. V gave up 7 bases and J gave up 0 bases, with 10 bases separating them. CDR3 in DNA: TGTGCCAGCACCCACCATAGCTCTGGGGCCAACGTCCTGACTTTC. This gives the protein CASTHHSSGANVLTF. The variable domain in full, with the rest retrieved from reference TRBV11-2 and TRBJ2-6, is EAGVAQSPRYKIIEKRQSVAFWCNPISGHATLYWYQQILGQGPKLLIQFQNNGVVDDSQLPKDRFSAERLKGVDSTLKIQPAKLEDSAVYLCASTHHSSGANVLTFGAGSRLTVL.

There are a few counts of this clonotype. The genes are TRBV7-9 and TRBJ2-3; maybe TRBD1 (5 bases). Germline CDR1 is SEHNR and CDR2 is FQNEAQ (reference sequence). Between the trimmed V and J ends, which lost 1 base and 1 base, there was a span of 12 bases. CDR3 size: 16 residues. In nucleotides, the CDR3 is TGTGCCAGCAGCTTAGGGCCAGGGCTCCGCACAGATACGCAGTATTTT. It codes for CASSLGPGLRTDTQYF.

CDR3 region: CASSQPQSSYEQYF. The CDR3 nucleotides read TGTGCCAGCAGCCAACCTCAGAGCTCCTACGAGCAGTACTTC. This chain connects TRBV9 to TRBJ2-7; D unresolved. Trimming removed 4 bases at V and 0 bases at J, with 11 bases between. The CDR3 spans 14 residues. The germline CDR1 and CDR2 sequences are SGDLS and YYNGEE. Looking up the rest from reference TRBV9 and TRBJ2-7 gives the full variable domain: DSGVTQTPKHLITATGQRVTLRCSPRSGDLSVYWYQQSLDQGLQFLIQYYNGEERAKGNILERFSAQQFPDLHSELNLSSLELGDSALYFCASSQPQSSYEQYFGPGTRLTVT.

On this clonotype itself: This may come from a read error, since a much larger clone is one base off. The CDR3 loop is CASSWAGSHNYGYAF. Here the CDR3 DNA reads TGTGCCAGCAGCTGGGCCGGCAGCCATAACTATGGCTACGCCTTC. This chain uses TRBV5-3 with TRBJ1-2; D unresolved. TRBV5-3 is filed as an ORF, its function uncertain. The CDR3 is made up of 15 amino acids.

The genes are TRBV30 and TRBJ1-4; TRBD1 matches 10 bases. CDR1 and CDR2 (germline): GTSNPN, SVGIG (reference sequence). The CDR3 covers 15 residues. Trimming removed 3 bases from V and 5 bases from J; junction bases left unmatched: 6. This chain's CDR3 is CAWRSRQGANEKLFF. The CDR3 nucleotides read TGTGCCTGGAGGTCCCGACAGGGGGCAAATGAAAAACTGTTTTTT.

This clonotype was found many times. The chain recombines TRBV4-1 with TRBJ1-2; TRBD1 matches at 8 bases. The CDR3 contains 15 residues. CDR1 MGHRA and CDR2 YSYEKL come from the germline V gene. V trimming: 4 bases; J trimming: 3 bases; junction bases outside the gene matches: 7. DNA for the CDR3: TGCGCCAGCAGCCGCAGATCGGGACAGGACTATGGCTACACCTTC. It specifies CASSRRSGQDYGYTF.

This clonotype was seen many times. V and J are TRBV25-1 and TRBJ2-5; D gene uncertain. V lost 1 base and J lost 1, with 10 bases in between. CDR3 size: 15 residues. The V gene's germline CDR1 is MGHDK and CDR2 SYGVNS. The CDR3 coding sequence is TGTGCCAGCAGTGAATCAGCTAGTCCCCAAGAGACCCAGTACTTC. Protein sequence: CASSESASPQETQYF.

The rearrangement joins TRBV4-1 to TRBJ2-3; 11 bases line up with TRBD2. The CDR3 runs to 16 residues. Germline V gene lookup returns CDR1 MGHRA and CDR2 YSYEKL. V gave up 4 bases and J gave up 4 bases; unmatched junction bases: 7. The CDR3 loop reads CASSPGLAVSADTQYF. The CDR3 DNA follows: TGCGCCAGCAGCCCGGGACTAGCGGTTAGCGCAGATACGCAGTATTTT.

Remarks on this clonotype: The junction shows a germline mismatch at one end, possibly a read error. V is TRBV5-3 and J is TRBJ1-1; 8 positions agree with TRBD1. TRBV5-3 has ORF status, its function being uncertain. The CDR3 loop spans 14 amino acids. In DNA, the CDR3 is TGTGCCAGCAGCTTGGGGACAGGACGGACTGAAGCTTTCTTT. The encoded protein is CASSLGTGRTEAFF.

This clonotype was seen more than once but under ten times. The CDR3 nucleotides are TGCGCCAGCAGCCAAGTATCTGGGACGGGGGGCAATCAGCCCCAGCATTTT. Translating gives CASSQVSGTGGNQPQHF. The chain has TRBV4-1 and TRBJ1-5; D possibly corresponds to TRBD1 (5 bases). The germline V and J ends were trimmed by 1 base and 2 bases, with 15 bases remaining between them. The germline gives CDR1 MGHRA, CDR2 YSYEKL. The CDR3 is 17 amino acids.

In the case of this clonotype: Given a much more abundant clone one base away, this may be a read error. This likely comes from a read error, as the CDR3 has no conserved phenylalanine or tryptophan at its end. This chain connects TRBV7-7 to TRBJ2-3; either TRBD1 or TRBD2 may fit D (5 bases each). Trimming took 5 bases from V and 3 from J, leaving 18 bases between them. The CDR3 contains 16 residues. Germline V gene lookup returns CDR1 SSHAT and CDR2 FNYEAQ (reference sequence). CDR3 in DNA: TGTGCCAGCAGCCTAAACCCGGGACGGATGACAGATACGCAGTATTCT. It encodes CASSLNPGRMTDTQYS.

Of note for this clonotype: With a much larger clone just one base away, this may be a read error. The V call is TRBV12-3 or TRBV12-4, the J call TRBJ1-4; D remains unclear. The CDR3 totals 17 residues. The V end lost 7 bases, the J end lost 0 bases, and 18 bases lay between the germline ends. For the CDR3, the DNA is TGTGCCAGCAATTCCACCCGATTAGGAACAACTAATGAAAAACTGTTTTTT. Its protein is CASNSTRLGTTNEKLFF.

For the CDR3, the DNA is TGTGCCAGCAGTACTAGACTAGAGGAAAACTATGGCTACACCTTC. Its protein product is CASSTRLEENYGYTF. This chain links TRBV12-3 or TRBV12-4 with TRBJ1-2; unclear D gene. Between the trimmed V and J ends, which lost 5 bases and 2 bases, there was a span of 15 bases. The CDR3 covers 15 residues.

This clonotype was counted at least ten times. J is TRBJ2-3 and V is TRBV7-9, with D uncertain. From germline, CDR1 is SEHNR and CDR2 FQNEAQ (reference sequence). The germline V and J ends were trimmed by 1 base and 4 bases, with 9 bases remaining between them. This CDR3 spans 14 amino acids. CDR3 in DNA: TGTGCCAGCAGCTTAGTTCTAGAGGCAGATACGCAGTATTTT. Protein: CASSLVLEADTQYF. The full variable domain, rest sourced from reference TRBV7-9 and TRBJ2-3, is DTGVSQNPRHKITKRGQNVTFRCDPISEHNRLYWYRQTLGQGPEFLTYFQNEAQLEKSRLLSDRFSAERPKGSFSTLEIQRTEQGDSAMYLCASSLVLEADTQYFGPGTRLTVL.

About this clonotype: This may arise from a read error, as a much more abundant clone is one base away. The V and J genes are TRBV20-1 and TRBJ2-2; TRBD2 is a possible D gene (6 bases). V was pared by 8 bases and J by 4 bases, with 17 bases between. CDR3 length: 14 amino acids. Germline CDR1 is DFQATT and CDR2 is SNEGSKA (reference sequence). The CDR3 protein is CSPNGGASTGELFF. The CDR3 bases are TGCAGTCCAAACGGAGGGGCGAGCACCGGGGAGCTGTTTTTT.